The rows below give T cell receptor beta chains drawn from one sample of a study of OX40 agonist ivuxolimab in advanced cancers. Generated by immunoSEQ multiplex PCR, the TCRdb table keeps only in-frame clones and is missing some. The sample consists of roughly 57,000 clones, 84% of them appearing once. The sequencing used CD4+ or CD8+ T cells sorted from blood, collected in a trial of the OX40 agonist ivuxolimab. The source is an adult with an advanced solid tumor such as melanoma, head and neck, liver or kidney cancer. CDR3s include the opening cysteine and the closing phenylalanine or tryptophan. D genes are given only for firm matches. Some rows have no size entry. The others give once, few or many, or a class for an expanded clone.

NA	NA	TRBJ1-2	TRBV6-5	CASSYAGGGRGYTF	TGTGCCAGCAGTTACGCTGGGGGCGGACGAGGCTACACCTTC
TRBD2	NA	TRBJ2-5	TRBV7-7	CASSLSGGEETQYF	TGTGCTAGCAGCTTATCCGGGGGGGAAGAGACCCAGTACTTC
NA	NA	TRBJ2-5	TRBV7-3	CASSFGQKETQYF	TGTGCCAGCAGCTTTGGACAGAAAGAGACCCAGTACTTC
NA	NA	TRBJ1-5	TRBV6-1	CASTRDSNQPQHF	TGTGCCAGCACTAGGGATAGCAATCAGCCCCAGCATTTT
NA	NA	TRBJ2-3	TRBV5-1	CASSLTDTQYF	TGCGCCAGCAGCTTGACCGATACGCAGTATTTT
NA	NA	TRBJ1-4	TRBV7-2	CASSFVGKPNEKLFF	TGTGCCAGCAGCTTCGTGGGAAAACCTAATGAAAAACTGTTTTTT
NA	NA	TRBJ2-2	TRBV29-1	CSAQEGNPGELFF	TGCAGCGCCCAGGAAGGGAACCCCGGGGAGCTGTTTTTT
NA	NA	TRBJ2-7	TRBV5-1	CASSPDVIFYEQYF	TGCGCCAGCAGCCCGGACGTGATTTTCTACGAGCAGTACTTC
TRBD2	NA	TRBJ2-5	TRBV5-1	CASSPGVLAGNQETQYF	TGCGCCAGCAGCCCGGGAGTCCTAGCGGGGAATCAAGAGACCCAGTACTTC
TRBD1	NA	TRBJ1-6	TRBV6-5	CASSRQGGFSPLHF	TGTGCCAGCAGTCGACAGGGGGGATTTTCACCCCTCCACTTT
NA	NA	TRBJ1-2	TRBV6-1	CASSLGSNYGYTF	TGTGCCAGCAGTCTTGGGTCCAACTATGGCTACACCTTC
TRBD1	few	TRBJ2-5	TRBV29-1	CSVERDRGRSETQYF	TGCAGCGTTGAAAGGGACAGGGGGCGTTCGGAGACCCAGTACTTC
TRBD1	NA	TRBJ2-2	TRBV5-1	CASSEGQVNTGELFF	TGCGCCAGCAGCGAGGGACAGGTGAACACCGGGGAGCTGTTTTTT
NA	once	TRBJ1-2	TRBV28	CASRVPYGTTRSYGYTF	TGTGCCAGCAGGGTCCCGTACGGGACAACGAGGAGCTATGGCTACACCTTC
TRBD2	NA	TRBJ2-5	TRBV6-5	CASSRAGGPETQYF	TGTGCCAGCAGTCGAGCGGGGGGGCCCGAGACCCAGTACTTC
NA	NA	TRBJ1-6	TRBV5-1	CASSLQITRVGSKSPLHF	TGCGCCAGCAGCTTGCAAATCACCAGGGTAGGGAGTAAATCACCCCTCCACTTT
TRBD2	NA	TRBJ2-3	TRBV19	CASKSGGNTDTQYF	TGTGCCAGCAAAAGCGGGGGAAACACAGATACGCAGTATTTT
NA	NA	TRBJ2-3	TRBV4-1	CASSQDGVSTDTQYF	TGCGCCAGCAGCCAAGACGGGGTTAGCACAGATACGCAGTATTTT
NA	NA	TRBJ1-2	TRBV6-5	CASSDPGRTYGYTF	TGTGCCAGCAGTGACCCGGGACGGACCTATGGCTACACCTTC
TRBD1	NA	TRBJ1-6	TRBV4-1	CASSQYYGQGVVSSPLHF	TGCGCCAGCAGCCAATATTATGGGCAGGGGGTGGTTAGTTCACCCCTCCACTTT
NA	NA	TRBJ2-7	TRBV10-3	CAISEMVSYEQYF	TGTGCCATCAGTGAGATGGTATCCTACGAGCAGTACTTC
NA	NA	TRBJ1-2	TRBV18	CASSPGGYGYGYTF	TGTGCCAGCTCACCAGGGGGCTATGGATATGGCTACACCTTC
TRBD1	NA	TRBJ2-7	TRBV5-4	CASSLGGTGTSYEQYF	TGTGCCAGCAGCTTGGGAGGGACAGGGACTTCCTACGAGCAGTACTTC
NA	NA	TRBJ1-2	TRBV19	CASSPMGDGVYGYTF	TGTGCCAGTAGTCCGATGGGTGATGGGGTCTATGGCTACACCTTC
NA	NA	TRBJ1-5	TRBV4-1	CASSQEPQEFSPQHF	TGCGCCAGCAGCCAAGAACCACAGGAGTTCTCGCCCCAGCATTTT
NA	once	TRBJ1-4	TRBV7-9	CASSPTGYTPNEKLFF	TGTGCCAGCAGCCCCACAGGGTACACACCTAATGAAAAACTGTTTTTT
NA	once	TRBJ1-1	TRBV19	CASSVTPGGGTEAFF	TGTGCCAGTAGCGTAACCCCTGGAGGGGGCACTGAAGCTTTCTTT
NA	few	TRBJ1-4	TRBV7-9	CASSQLGGSEKLFF	TGTGCCAGCAGCCAACTCGGAGGGTCTGAAAAACTGTTTTTT
NA	NA	TRBJ1-2	TRBV6-6	CASANQGPYGYTF	TGTGCCAGCGCGAATCAAGGGCCCTATGGCTACACCTTC
TRBD2	NA	TRBJ2-1	TRBV9	CASSVGLAGGPHEQFF	TGTGCCAGCAGCGTAGGACTAGCGGGGGGGCCGCATGAGCAGTTCTTC
NA	NA	TRBJ1-4	TRBV28	CASRHGDKLNEKLFF	TGTGCCAGCCGCCATGGCGACAAGCTTAATGAAAAACTGTTTTTT
TRBD1	NA	TRBJ1-1	TRBV9	CASSSPQGVYTEAFF	TGTGCCAGCAGCTCACCGCAGGGGGTTTACACTGAAGCTTTCTTT
NA	NA	TRBJ1-1	TRBV29-1	CSVGQRNTEAFF	TGCAGCGTCGGACAGAGGAACACTGAAGCTTTCTTT
NA	NA	TRBJ1-1	TRBV5-6	CASSLGGWNTEAFF	TGTGCCAGCAGCTTAGGGGGATGGAACACTGAAGCTTTCTTT
TRBD1	NA	TRBJ2-7	TRBV5-1	CASRLPGQAYEQYF	TGCGCCAGCAGGCTACCGGGACAGGCCTACGAGCAGTACTTC
TRBD2	NA	TRBJ2-5	TRBV4-2	CASSQSLAGGQETQYF	TGTGCCAGCAGCCAGTCACTAGCGGGGGGGCAAGAGACCCAGTACTTC
TRBD2	NA	TRBJ2-7	TRBV19	CASSAGVGEQYF	TGTGCCAGTAGTGCGGGGGTCGGCGAGCAGTACTTC
NA	NA	TRBJ1-3	TRBV12-1	CASSFSEGADSGNTIYF	TGTGCCAGCAGCTTTTCAGAGGGGGCGGATTCTGGAAACACCATATATTTT
TRBD1	NA	TRBJ1-2	TRBV29-1	CSVGGQTNGYTF	TGCAGCGTCGGGGGACAGACCAATGGCTACACCTTC
TRBD1	NA	TRBJ1-4	TRBV7-3	CASSLGRGLEGEKLFF	TGTGCCAGCAGCTTGGGTAGGGGGCTTGAGGGTGAAAAACTGTTTTTT
NA	NA	TRBJ2-1	TRBV19	CASSIAEGEQFF	TGTGCCAGTAGTATCGCGGAGGGTGAGCAGTTCTTC
TRBD2	NA	TRBJ2-5	TRBV4-1	CASSQDGGGGETQYF	TGCGCCAGCAGCCAAGATGGAGGCGGGGGGGAGACCCAGTACTTC
NA	NA	TRBJ1-1	TRBV19	CASSMGLENTEAFF	TGTGCCAGTAGTATGGGGTTAGAGAACACTGAAGCTTTCTTT
NA	NA	TRBJ1-1	TRBV19	CASSFQTITEAFF	TGTGCCAGTAGTTTCCAGACGATCACTGAAGCTTTCTTT
TRBD1	NA	TRBJ2-7	TRBV5-1	CASSSHRGYRYEQYF	TGCGCCAGCAGCAGCCACAGGGGGTACCGTTACGAGCAGTACTTC
NA	NA	TRBJ1-1	TRBV6-6	CASSLLDRNTEAFF	TGTGCCAGCAGTCTATTGGACAGGAACACTGAAGCTTTCTTT
NA	NA	TRBJ1-3	TRBV7-9	CASREADYSGNTIYF	TGTGCCAGCAGGGAGGCAGATTACTCTGGAAACACCATATATTTT
NA	NA	TRBJ2-1	TRBV18	CASSPGETQTQFF	TGTGCCAGCTCACCCGGGGAAACACAAACGCAGTTCTTC
NA	NA	TRBJ1-1	TRBV28	CASSLWWDEAFF	TGTGCCAGCAGTTTATGGTGGGATGAAGCTTTCTTT
NA	NA	TRBJ1-2	TRBV7-2	CASSLASPKEGGYTF	TGTGCCAGCAGCTTAGCTAGCCCCAAGGAAGGTGGCTACACCTTC
TRBD1	once	TRBJ1-2	TRBV18	CASSYNDRGDNYGYTF	TGTGCCAGCTCCTATAATGACAGGGGCGATAACTATGGCTACACCTTC
NA	NA	TRBJ2-5	TRBV9	CASSVTPAIQETQYF	TGTGCCAGCAGCGTAACCCCGGCCATCCAAGAGACCCAGTACTTC
TRBD1	NA	TRBJ2-3	TRBV2	CASSDPWDRGSDTQYF	TGTGCCAGCAGTGACCCGTGGGACAGGGGGTCAGATACGCAGTATTTT
TRBD1	NA	TRBJ2-5	TRBV7-2	CASSFQDRLGETQYF	TGTGCCAGCAGCTTCCAGGACAGGTTGGGAGAGACCCAGTACTTC
TRBD1	NA	TRBJ1-5	TRBV29-1	CSALISTGGPSNQPQHF	TGCAGCGCATTAATTTCAACAGGGGGCCCTAGCAATCAGCCCCAGCATTTT
NA	NA	TRBJ1-2	TRBV5-6	CASSLAVLGNYGYTF	TGTGCCAGCAGCTTGGCCGTCCTTGGGAACTATGGCTACACCTTC
NA	NA	TRBJ1-1	TRBV7-3	CASSFGGANTEAFF	TGTGCCAGCAGCTTCGGGGGGGCGAACACTGAAGCTTTCTTT
TRBD1	NA	TRBJ1-1	TRBV28	CASRLGQVNTEAFF	TGTGCCAGCAGACTGGGACAGGTAAACACTGAAGCTTTCTTT
NA	NA	TRBJ1-5	TRBV18	CASSPQRSPGGQPQHF	TGTGCCAGCTCACCACAAAGATCTCCCGGGGGTCAGCCCCAGCATTTT